This T cell receptor beta chain was documented in a study of blood T cell repertoires in COVID-19. Whole-study context: Donors in the United States, Italy and Spain gave samples during acute or convalescent COVID-19.

Original processing notes: Estimated nucleated cell counts came from reference gene primer amplification. This table comes from immunoSEQ multiplex PCR, and its TCRdb copy is limited to in-frame clones, with some not included. The V and J calls and clone size are taken from that table; D and trimming were inferred from the DNA. The sample shows fewer than 200,000 clones, roughly 90% of them seen only once. This CDR3 is built from 17 residues. Germline trimming cut 5 bases from V and 6 bases from J; bases unmatched to any gene: 16. Germline V gives CDR1 LNHDA, CDR2 SQIVND (reference sequence). The rearrangement joins TRBV19 to TRBJ2-5, with 9 bases matching TRBD2. The material sequenced was peripheral blood. The receptor was derived from a young man with COVID-19, enrolled during active disease. CDR3 in amino acids: CASSAPLLAGGQQTQYF. CDR3 nucleotides: TGTGCCAGTAGTGCCCCCCTCCTGGCGGGAGGGCAACAGACCCAGTACTTC.